This TCR beta chain is drawn from a study of control samples from healthy donors and cancer patients. The CDR3 has 18 residues. Per germline, CDR1 SGDLS and CDR2 YYNGEE. Losses at the gene ends were 1 base for V and 3 bases for J; bases not matched to a gene: 11. TCRdb's table, derived via immunoSEQ multiplex PCR, lists solely in-frame clones and lacks some. This sample has approximately 140,000 clones, with roughly nine tenths found just once. The sequencing input was blood. The V gene is TRBV9, the J gene TRBJ2-3; TRBD2 matches 10 bases. The source of this sequence is a man younger than 35 in good health. The chain's CDR3 is CASSVRGTSEVGTDTQYF. Written as DNA, the CDR3 is TGTGCCAGCAGCGTAAGGGGGACTAGCGAAGTGGGGACAGATACGCAGTATTTT.